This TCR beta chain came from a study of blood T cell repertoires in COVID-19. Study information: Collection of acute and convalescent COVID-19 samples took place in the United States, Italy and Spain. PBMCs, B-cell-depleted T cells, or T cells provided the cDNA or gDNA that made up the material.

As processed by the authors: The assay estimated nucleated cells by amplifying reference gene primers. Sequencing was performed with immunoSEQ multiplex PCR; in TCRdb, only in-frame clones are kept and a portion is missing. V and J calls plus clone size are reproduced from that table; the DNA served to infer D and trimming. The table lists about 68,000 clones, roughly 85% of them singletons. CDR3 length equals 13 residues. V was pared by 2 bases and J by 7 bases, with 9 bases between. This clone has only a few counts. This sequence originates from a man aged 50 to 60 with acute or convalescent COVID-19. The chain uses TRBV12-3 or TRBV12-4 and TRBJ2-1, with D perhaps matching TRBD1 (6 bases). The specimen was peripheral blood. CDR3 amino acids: CASSLRGWNEQFF. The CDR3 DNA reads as TGTGCCAGCAGTTTAAGGGGGTGGAATGAGCAGTTCTTC.